Below, 27 T cell receptor beta chains from the same sample are listed, as sequenced in a study of blood T cell repertoires in COVID-19. Sequencing was performed with immunoSEQ multiplex PCR; in TCRdb, only in-frame clones are kept and a portion is missing. The repertoire has 200,000 to 250,000 clones, roughly 84% of them found once; the top ten carry over 15%. Sequenced material: peripheral blood. These receptors came from a man aged 45-65 years with COVID-19, enrolled during active disease.

This chain connects TRBV5-8 to TRBJ2-6; perhaps TRBD1 as D (6 bases). V lost 3 bases and J 0 bases, leaving 16 bases between the germline ends. The CDR3 has 18 amino acids. Germline assignment: CDR1 SGHTS and CDR2 YDEGEE. CDR3 sequence: CASSSPGTFFSGANVLTF. The CDR3, as DNA: TGTGCCAGCAGCTCGCCCGGGACATTCTTCTCTGGGGCCAACGTCCTGACTTTC. The entire variable domain, with the rest obtained from reference TRBV5-8 and TRBJ2-6, is as follows: EAGVTQSPTHLIKTRGQQATLRCSPISGHTSVYWYQQALGLGLQFLLWYDEGEERNRGNFPPRFSGRQFPNYSSELNVNALELEDSALYLCASSSPGTFFSGANVLTFGAGSRLTVL.

The chain is built from TRBV6-5 and TRBJ2-7, with 8 nucleotides matching TRBD2. The germline CDR1 and CDR2 sequences are MNHEY and SVGAGI. CDR3 size: 15 residues. The V segment lost 10 bases and the J segment 4 bases; nucleotides outside the gene matches: 15. CDR3 sequence: CATRGGYRTGYEQYF. In DNA form, the CDR3 reads TGTGCCACCCGGGGGGGGTACAGGACGGGTTACGAGCAGTACTTC.

The V and J genes are TRBV12-3 or TRBV12-4 and TRBJ2-1; possible D gene TRBD2, 5 bases. The CDR3 covers 13 residues. Trimming left V 2 bases short and J 9 bases short, with 11 bases between. The CDR3 sequence: CASSLSGIIEQFF. The CDR3, as DNA: TGTGCCAGCAGTTTATCGGGGATAATTGAGCAGTTCTTC.

The CDR3 nucleotides are TGTGCCAGCAGTCGACTAGCGGAAGAGACCCAGTACTTC. Its protein product is CASSRLAEETQYF. The chain couples TRBV2 to TRBJ2-5; 9 positions match TRBD2. Unmatched junction bases numbered 1, after V lost 5 bases and J lost 3 bases. The CDR3 is 13 residues long. From germline, CDR1 is SNHLY and CDR2 FYNNEI.

The rearrangement links TRBV2 to TRBJ2-2; perhaps TRBD1 as D (5 bases). V was cut by 6 bases and J by 3 bases, with 11 bases left in between. Per germline, CDR1 SNHLY and CDR2 FYNNEI. There are 14 residues in the CDR3. The CDR3 here is CASSAGIHTGELFF. CDR3 DNA sequence: TGTGCCAGCAGCGCAGGGATACACACCGGGGAGCTGTTTTTT. Together with reference TRBV2 and TRBJ2-2, the CDR3 gives the full variable domain: EPEVTQTPSHQVTQMGQEVILRCVPISNHLYFYWYRQILGQKVEFLVSFYNNEISEKSEIFDDQFSVERPDGSNFTLKIRSTKLEDSAMYFCASSAGIHTGELFFGEGSRLTVL.

The chain has TRBV30 and TRBJ2-3; D unclear. V was cut by 4 bases and J by 7 bases, with 9 bases left in between. The V gene's germline CDR1 is GTSNPN and CDR2 SVGIG (reference sequence). The length of the CDR3 is 11 residues. CDR3 amino acids: CAWNALNTQYF. CDR3 in DNA: TGTGCCTGGAACGCGCTGAATACGCAGTATTTT.

The V call is TRBV5-4, the J call TRBJ2-7; the match to TRBD2 covers 12 bases. Germline values: CDR1 SGHNT, CDR2 YYREEE (reference sequence). The CDR3 length is 15 residues. Germline trimming cut 3 bases from V and 7 bases from J; bases unmatched to any gene: 8. The CDR3 DNA is TGTGCCAGCAGCTCGGCTAGCGGGAGGGCTGGGGAGCAGTACTTC. It codes for CASSSASGRAGEQYF.

This sequence joins TRBV19 and TRBJ2-5; 8 nucleotides agree with TRBD1. Germline V lookup: CDR1 LNHDA, CDR2 SQIVND (reference sequence). CDR3 size: 15 residues. Trimming cost V 3 bases and J 3 bases; bases outside gene matches: 6. The CDR3 DNA reads TGTGCCAGTAGTATGGACAGGGCTGGGGAAGAGACCCAGTACTTC. Translated, it gives CASSMDRAGEETQYF. Full variable domain (missing parts from reference TRBV19 and TRBJ2-5): DGGITQSPKYLFRKEGQNVTLSCEQNLNHDAMYWYRQDPGQGLRLIYYSQIVNDFQKGDIAEGYSVSREKKESFPLTVTSAQKNPTAFYLCASSMDRAGEETQYFGPGTRLLVL.

J is TRBJ1-2 and V is TRBV6-5; possibly TRBD1 for D (5 bases). Trimming took off 5 bases at V and 0 bases at J, with 13 bases between the two ends. The germline V gene encodes CDR1 MNHEY and CDR2 SVGAGI. CDR3 length: 15 residues. The CDR3 sequence: CASSPRTTANYGYTF. DNA for the CDR3: TGTGCCAGCAGTCCCCGGACAACTGCTAACTATGGCTACACCTTC.

This clone was recorded only once. The V call is TRBV11-2, the J call TRBJ2-3; the match to TRBD2 covers 12 bases. This CDR3 comprises 15 residues. Trimming took 1 base from V and 6 from J; bases not matched to a gene: 2. Germline V gene sequence: CDR1 SGHAT, CDR2 FQNNGV. This CDR3 reads CASSLGTSGVDTQYF. The CDR3 nucleotides read TGTGCCAGCAGCTTAGGGACTAGCGGGGTGGATACGCAGTATTTT. The entire variable domain, with the rest obtained from reference TRBV11-2 and TRBJ2-3, is as follows: EAGVAQSPRYKIIEKRQSVAFWCNPISGHATLYWYQQILGQGPKLLIQFQNNGVVDDSQLPKDRFSAERLKGVDSTLKIQPAKLEDSAVYLCASSLGTSGVDTQYFGPGTRLTVL.

The chain links TRBV7-9 to TRBJ2-3; TRBD1 aligns across 7 bases. CDR3 length: 14 residues. Trimming took 3 bases from V and 3 from J; bases not matched to a gene: 3. Germline assignment: CDR1 SEHNR and CDR2 FQNEAQ (reference sequence). The CDR3 nucleotides are TGTGCCAGCAGCTTGACAGGGTTGACAGATACGCAGTATTTT. Translating gives CASSLTGLTDTQYF.

The rearrangement joins TRBV21-1 to TRBJ2-7; the table assigns TRBD1, which was not confirmed against the DNA. TRBV21-1 is described as a pseudogene. This CDR3 comprises 15 residues. CDR3 DNA: TGTGCCAGCAGCAAAGATGGACAGGGGGTTAGCGAGCAGTACTTC. It yields the protein CASSKDGQGVSEQYF.

This chain joins TRBV5-1 and TRBJ1-3, with D uncertain. CDR1 and CDR2 from the germline V gene are SGHRS and YFSETQ. Trimming shortened V by 4 bases and J by 0 bases, and 11 bases separated the two germline ends. The CDR3 has 15 residues. CDR3: CASSGTRGSGNTIYF. The CDR3 nucleotides read TGCGCCAGCAGCGGTACTCGGGGCTCTGGAAACACCATATATTTT. The complete variable domain, with remaining parts taken from reference TRBV5-1 and TRBJ1-3, reads KAGVTQTPRYLIKTRGQQVTLSCSPISGHRSVSWYQQTPGQGLQFLFEYFSETQRNKGNFPGRFSGRQFSNSRSEMNVSTLELGDSALYLCASSGTRGSGNTIYFGEGSWLTVV.

The chain links TRBV15 to TRBJ2-3; no reliable D call. The V end lost 0 bases, the J end lost 9 bases, and 4 bases lay between the germline ends. This CDR3 is built from 11 residues. The germline CDR1 and CDR2 sequences are LNHNV and YYDKDF (reference sequence). The CDR3 sequence is CATSRDRTQYF. The CDR3 DNA follows: TGTGCCACCAGCAGAGATAGAACGCAGTATTTT.

The genes are TRBV2 and TRBJ2-7; the match to TRBD1 covers 7 bases. The length of the CDR3 is 18 residues. Germline V gene data show CDR1 as SNHLY and CDR2 as FYNNEI. The J segment lost 0 bases and the V segment lost 4 bases, leaving 15 bases of the junction unmatched. For the CDR3, the DNA is TGTGCCAGCAGTGTTCTTGGTTCGGGTTCAGGGGGCTCCTACGAGCAGTACTTC. It codes for CASSVLGSGSGGSYEQYF.

The chain carries TRBV5-1 and TRBJ2-1; D might be TRBD2 (5 bases). Germline lookup yields CDR1 SGHRS and CDR2 YFSETQ. V lost 4 bases and J lost 4, with 15 bases in between. The CDR3 is 15 amino acids. CDR3 in amino acids: CASSPGGYQYNEQFF. CDR3 DNA: TGCGCCAGCAGCCCAGGCGGGTACCAGTACAATGAGCAGTTCTTC. Full variable domain (remainder filled in from reference TRBV5-1 and TRBJ2-1): KAGVTQTPRYLIKTRGQQVTLSCSPISGHRSVSWYQQTPGQGLQFLFEYFSETQRNKGNFPGRFSGRQFSNSRSEMNVSTLELGDSALYLCASSPGGYQYNEQFFGPGTRLTVL.

V gene TRBV7-9 combines with J gene TRBJ2-7; the match to TRBD2 covers 9 bases. CDR1 is SEHNR and CDR2 is FQNEAQ in the germline V gene (reference sequence). This CDR3 is 14 amino acids long. V shed 5 bases, J shed 0 bases, and the junction held 2 bases outside the gene matches. The CDR3 DNA sequence: TGTGCCAGCAGCCCGCGGGGGGGCTCCTACGAGCAGTACTTC. This encodes CASSPRGGSYEQYF. Filled out from reference TRBV7-9 and TRBJ2-7, the complete variable domain reads DTGVSQNPRHKITKRGQNVTFRCDPISEHNRLYWYRQTLGQGPEFLTYFQNEAQLEKSRLLSDRFSAERPKGSFSTLEIQRTEQGDSAMYLCASSPRGGSYEQYFGPGTRLTVT.

The rearrangement joins TRBV27 to TRBJ2-4, with a possible D match to TRBD1 (6 bases). Germline V lookup: CDR1 MNHEY, CDR2 SMNVEV (reference sequence). The germline V and J ends were trimmed by 4 bases and 0 bases, with 13 bases remaining between them. This CDR3 has 16 amino acids. The CDR3 spells CASSSYTGLAKNIQYF. DNA for the CDR3: TGTGCCAGCAGTTCCTATACAGGGTTAGCCAAAAACATTCAGTACTTC.

The gene calls are TRBV30 and TRBJ2-3; 11 nucleotides align to TRBD2. After removal of 5 bases from V and 6 bases from J, the junction contained 10 bases not matched to a gene. Germline V gives CDR1 GTSNPN, CDR2 SVGIG (reference sequence). The CDR3 consists of 15 residues. CDR3 amino acids: CAWDSSGGAGDTQYF. The CDR3 DNA follows: TGTGCCTGGGACAGTAGCGGGGGGGCTGGGGATACGCAGTATTTT.

This chain connects TRBV4-2 to TRBJ1-1; possible D gene TRBD1, 6 bases. The CDR3 totals 19 residues. With 0 bases removed from V and 1 base from J, the gap between germline ends came to 21 bases. The germline CDR1 and CDR2 sequences are LGHNA and YNFKEQ. The CDR3 is CASSQEIFPEQGRNTEAFF. The CDR3 region has the DNA TGTGCCAGCAGCCAAGAAATCTTCCCAGAACAGGGTAGGAACACTGAAGCTTTCTTT.

The chain uses TRBV15 and TRBJ2-5, with 7 bases matching TRBD2. The V segment lost 1 base and the J segment 9 bases; nucleotides outside the gene matches: 14. The CDR3 spans 16 residues. The germline CDR1 and CDR2 sequences are LNHNV and YYDKDF (reference sequence). The chain's CDR3 is CATSRAGRPGGSAQYF. The CDR3 nucleotides read TGTGCCACCAGCAGAGCCGGTAGGCCCGGGGGGTCGGCCCAGTACTTC.

This clone was picked up one time. This CDR3 is CASSGGGGLLGYTF. Here the CDR3 DNA reads TGTGCCAGCAGTGGAGGGGGCGGGCTGCTTGGCTACACCTTC. The V call is TRBV2, the J call TRBJ1-2, with TRBD1 matching over 7 bases. Trimming removed 4 bases from V and 7 bases from J; junction bases left unmatched: 9. The CDR3 totals 14 residues. Germline CDR1 and CDR2: SNHLY and FYNNEI.

This clone is a singleton in its sample. The V call is TRBV3-1 (or the pseudogene TRBV3-2), the J call TRBJ2-1, with D uncertain. The CDR3 has 16 amino acids. In germline, CDR1 is LGHDT, CDR2 YNNKEL (reference sequence). The V gene lost 1 base and the J gene lost 5 bases, with 15 bases spanning the gap. The CDR3 sequence: CASSQVAGIPNNEQFF. Here the CDR3 DNA reads TGTGCCAGCAGCCAAGTGGCAGGTATCCCAAACAATGAGCAGTTCTTC.

The rearrangement joins TRBV6-5 to TRBJ1-1; D ambiguous. This CDR3 contains 13 residues. Germline CDR1 MNHEY, CDR2 SVGAGI. Trimming stripped 6 bases from V and 1 base from J, with 9 bases between. CDR3 protein: CASRPPGNTEAFF. The CDR3 DNA follows: TGTGCCAGCAGGCCCCCAGGGAACACTGAAGCTTTCTTT.

This sequence joins TRBV3-1 (or the pseudogene TRBV3-2) and TRBJ1-2; tentative D call: TRBD1 (5 bases). CDR1 LGHDT and CDR2 YNNKEL come from the germline V gene (reference sequence). The CDR3 length is 15 residues. V lost 0 bases and J lost 3, with 11 bases in between. The CDR3 DNA is TGTGCCAGCAGCCAAGATTGGAGGGACCACTATGGCTACACCTTC. It encodes CASSQDWRDHYGYTF.

The chain has TRBV2 and TRBJ2-7, with a tentative D call TRBD1 (5 bases). V shed 1 base and J shed 1 base, with 17 bases lying between them. The CDR3 is 17 amino acids. Germline V gene data show CDR1 as SNHLY and CDR2 as FYNNEI. The CDR3 region is CASSEVAVVTESYEQYF. DNA for the CDR3: TGTGCCAGCAGTGAAGTTGCAGTTGTGACAGAGTCCTACGAGCAGTACTTC.

The rearrangement links TRBV3-1 (or the pseudogene TRBV3-2) to TRBJ2-5; D is perhaps TRBD1 (6 bases). The CDR3 contains 15 residues. The V gene's germline CDR1 is LGHDT and CDR2 YNNKEL (reference sequence). V was trimmed by 7 bases and J by 2 bases, leaving 17 bases between them. The CDR3 sequence is CASTPTAGTQETQYF. CDR3 bases: TGTGCCAGCACACCTACGGCCGGGACACAAGAGACCCAGTACTTC.